This T cell receptor (beta chain) was identified during a study of CD4+ T cells in melanoma. The CDR3 covers 15 residues. The V end was cut by 0 bases, the J end by 11 bases, with 19 bases between. Germline values: CDR1 MNHEY, CDR2 SVGAGI. This clone was seen once. Antigen unknown. This table comes from immunoSEQ multiplex PCR, and its TCRdb copy is limited to in-frame clones, with some not included. The sample holds roughly 54,000 clones, about 88% seen once. Findings of the study overall: Reportedly, melanoma neoantigen-specific CD4+ T cells showed varied differentiation states.

J is TRBJ1-1 and V is TRBV6-5; D perhaps matches TRBD1 (6 bases). The sequencing input was peripheral blood. The TCR sequence derives from a human donor with melanoma. CDR3 sequence: CASSYSGRGAGNAFF. CDR3 in DNA: TGTGCCAGCAGTTACTCTGGCAGGGGCGCGGGAAATGCTTTCTTT.